This is a list of T cell receptor beta chains from one sample in a study of blood T cell repertoires in COVID-19. Here immunoSEQ multiplex PCR was the method, and the copy in TCRdb shows in-frame clones only, minus some. This sample has approximately 81,000 clones, with 91% found just once. The sequenced sample was peripheral blood. The receptors originated from a woman in her forties or fifties in a cohort sampled during active COVID-19. Each CDR3 is given with its conserved first and last residue. The order of the fields is J gene, V gene, clone size, D gene, CDR3 protein, CDR3 DNA. The D gene is left open where the match is weak. For some rows the clone size is stated as once, few or many, or as a class when expanded; others skip it.

>TRBJ2-1|TRBV19|NA|TRBD2
CASNAPGLVGNEQFF
TGTGCCAGTAATGCACCGGGACTAGTGGGCAATGAGCAGTTCTTC
>TRBJ2-7|TRBV6-2/TRBV6-3|NA|NA
CASSPGYGLGQYF
TGTGCCAGCAGTCCCGGGTACGGTCTAGGGCAGTACTTC
>TRBJ1-2|TRBV5-6|NA|NA
CASSRGTEDGYTF
TGTGCCAGCAGCAGGGGGACGGAAGATGGCTACACCTTC
>TRBJ1-1|TRBV11-2|NA|TRBD1
CASSLFGQGGTEAFF
TGTGCCAGCAGCTTATTCGGACAGGGGGGGACTGAAGCTTTCTTT
>TRBJ2-2|TRBV28|NA|NA
CASRTQGANTGELFF
TGTGCCAGCAGGACACAGGGTGCGAACACCGGGGAGCTGTTTTTT
>TRBJ1-2|TRBV5-1|NA|NA
CASMREAEGYTF
TGCGCCAGCATGAGGGAGGCGGAAGGCTACACCTTC
>TRBJ2-5|TRBV5-1|NA|TRBD2
CASSLRTSGQETQYF
TGCGCCAGCAGCTTAAGGACTAGCGGGCAAGAGACCCAGTACTTC
>TRBJ2-7|TRBV9|NA|NA
CASSPGASSYEQYF
TGTGCCAGCAGCCCAGGCGCGAGCTCCTACGAGCAGTACTTC
>TRBJ2-7|TRBV6-5|NA|TRBD2
CASSYSGGSSYEQYF
TGTGCCAGCAGTTACTCGGGGGGGAGCTCCTACGAGCAGTACTTC
>TRBJ1-2|TRBV19|NA|NA
CASSIEEGHNYGYTF
TGTGCCAGTAGTATAGAGGAGGGGCATAACTATGGCTACACCTTC
>TRBJ2-1|TRBV3-1/TRBV3-2|NA|TRBD2
CASSQDGGRRWYNEQFF
TGTGCCAGCAGCCAAGATGGCGGGAGGAGGTGGTACAATGAGCAGTTCTTC
>TRBJ1-1|TRBV19|NA|NA
CASSMRWDTEAFF
TGTGCCAGTAGTATGAGGTGGGACACTGAAGCTTTCTTT
>TRBJ2-1|TRBV10-3|NA|TRBD2
CAISPTSGRARGEQFF
TGTGCCATCAGTCCGACTAGCGGGAGGGCCCGGGGTGAGCAGTTCTTC
>TRBJ1-4|TRBV4-2|NA|TRBD1
CASSQDLAGGAGSGEKLFF
TGTGCCAGCAGCCAAGATTTGGCAGGGGGCGCGGGATCAGGTGAAAAACTGTTTTTT
>TRBJ2-1|TRBV2|NA|NA
CASSVEVVGNEQFF
TGTGCCAGCAGTGTTGAGGTAGTGGGCAATGAGCAGTTCTTC
>TRBJ2-5|TRBV7-2|NA|TRBD1
CASSYGTGMGQETQYF
TGTGCCAGCAGCTATGGGACAGGGATGGGCCAAGAGACCCAGTACTTC
>TRBJ2-1|TRBV10-3|once|NA
CAISELEMSSDEQFF
TGTGCCATCAGTGAATTAGAAATGTCGTCTGATGAGCAGTTCTTC
>TRBJ2-1|TRBV6-6|NA|NA
CASSQMTAASYNEQFF
TGTGCCAGCAGTCAAATGACAGCAGCATCCTACAATGAGCAGTTCTTC
>TRBJ1-2|TRBV12-3/TRBV12-4|NA|NA
CASSLGATYGYTF
TGTGCCAGCAGTTTGGGGGCGACCTATGGCTACACCTTC
>TRBJ2-1|TRBV19|NA|NA
CASSIFLTESYNEQFF
TGTGCCAGTAGTATATTCCTCACAGAATCCTACAATGAGCAGTTCTTC
>TRBJ1-1|TRBV6-1|NA|NA
CASSEVSGGQKMNTEAFF
TGTGCCAGCAGTGAAGTATCCGGCGGACAAAAAATGAACACTGAAGCTTTCTTT
>TRBJ2-5|TRBV11-2|NA|TRBD1
CASSSRTGSKETQYF
TGTGCCAGCAGCTCAAGGACAGGGAGCAAAGAGACCCAGTACTTC
>TRBJ1-1|TRBV6-5|NA|TRBD1
CASTKRQGQEAFF
TGTGCCAGCACCAAAAGACAGGGCCAAGAAGCTTTCTTT
>TRBJ2-1|TRBV7-9|NA|TRBD2
CATGGANSGRGSYNEQFF
TGTGCCACGGGGGGGGCGAATAGCGGGAGAGGCTCCTACAATGAGCAGTTCTTC
>TRBJ2-1|TRBV29-1|NA|TRBD2
CSVEAGTRQFF
TGCAGCGTTGAGGCCGGGACTAGACAGTTCTTC
>TRBJ1-2|TRBV6-5|NA|NA
CASNPDSNYGYTF
TGTGCCAGCAACCCAGACAGTAACTATGGCTACACCTTC
>TRBJ2-1|TRBV27|NA|NA
CASSSPGGEQFF
TGTGCCAGCAGTTCCCCAGGAGGCGAGCAGTTCTTC
>TRBJ2-2|TRBV2|NA|NA
CASSLEGRTNTGELFF
TGTGCCAGCAGCCTAGAAGGCCGCACTAACACCGGGGAGCTGTTTTTT
>TRBJ2-7|TRBV9|NA|TRBD1
CASSARDRDDEQYF
TGTGCCAGCAGCGCCCGAGACAGGGACGACGAGCAGTACTTC
>TRBJ2-1|TRBV28|NA|NA
CASSRVPYNEQFF
TGTGCCAGCTCCCGGGTCCCTTACAATGAGCAGTTCTTC
>TRBJ2-3|TRBV7-6|NA|NA
CASSLKQGPDTQYF
TGTGCCAGCAGCTTAAAACAGGGCCCCGATACGCAGTATTTT
>TRBJ2-5|TRBV10-3|NA|TRBD1
CAISEGGLWQETQYF
TGTGCCATCAGTGAAGGGGGCCTCTGGCAAGAGACCCAGTACTTC
>TRBJ2-2|TRBV5-1|NA|TRBD2
CATKTSGVNTGELFF
TGCGCCACCAAGACTAGCGGGGTGAACACCGGGGAGCTGTTTTTT
>TRBJ2-1|TRBV11-2|NA|TRBD2
CASSYGLANEQFF
TGTGCCAGCAGCTATGGACTAGCGAATGAGCAGTTCTTC
>TRBJ2-7|TRBV28|NA|TRBD2
CASSLSGTSGSYEQYF
TGTGCCAGCAGTTTATCCGGGACTAGCGGGAGCTACGAGCAGTACTTC
>TRBJ2-3|TRBV7-9|NA|TRBD1
CASSLRGQGADTQYF
TGTGCCAGCAGCTTAAGGGGACAGGGGGCAGATACGCAGTATTTT
>TRBJ1-1|TRBV28|NA|TRBD1
CASSRTGVNTEAFF
TGTGCCAGCAGCCGGACAGGGGTGAACACTGAAGCTTTCTTT